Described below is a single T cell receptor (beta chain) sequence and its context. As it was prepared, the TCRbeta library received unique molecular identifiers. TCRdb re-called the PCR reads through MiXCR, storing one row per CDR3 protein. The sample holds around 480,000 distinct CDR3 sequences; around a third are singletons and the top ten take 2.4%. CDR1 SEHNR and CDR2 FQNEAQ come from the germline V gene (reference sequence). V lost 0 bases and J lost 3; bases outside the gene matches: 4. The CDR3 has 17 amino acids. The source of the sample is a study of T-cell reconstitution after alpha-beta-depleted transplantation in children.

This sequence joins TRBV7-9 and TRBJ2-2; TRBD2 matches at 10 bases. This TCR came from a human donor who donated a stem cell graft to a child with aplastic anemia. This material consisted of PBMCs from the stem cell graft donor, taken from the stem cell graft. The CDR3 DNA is TGTGCCAGCAGCTTAGCCCTAGCGGGAGCAGACACCGGGGAGCTGTTTTTT. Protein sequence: CASSLALAGADTGELFF.